This T cell receptor beta chain was retrieved from a study of T cell responses to AZD1222 COVID-19 vaccine. CDR1 is SEHNR, CDR2 FQNEAQ, per germline (reference sequence). This CDR3 is 14 amino acids long. Trimming removed 11 bases at V and 0 bases at J, with 17 bases between. Profiled with immunoSEQ multiplex PCR; TCRdb holds only in-frame clones, not every one. The sample contains 150,000 or so clones, approximately 91% of which appear only once. Whether given at about 4 or about 12 weeks, second doses were pooled. Study findings and constraints: Researchers took repertoire samples only after the peak T cell response had come. Increased Spike-specific TCR breadth and depth were observed after two AZD1222 doses. The donor cohort was predominantly white British with a female majority, and clonal diversity may have been underestimated.

A word on this clone: Its target is not known.

The chain combines TRBV7-9 with TRBJ2-7, with D hard to call. The receptor was derived from an adult who received the AZD1222 COVID-19 vaccine. This specimen consisted of peripheral blood, obtained 28 days after the second AZD1222 dose. CDR3 bases: TGTGCCTGGTTACCCTTCCTAAGCTCCTACGAGCAGTACTTC. The encoded protein is CAWLPFLSSYEQYF.